The entry below describes one TCR beta chain. The data were produced by immunoSEQ multiplex PCR, yet TCRdb's version contains in-frame clones alone and is incomplete. The repertoire has roughly 220,000 clones, 84% of them found once; the top ten carry 1.4%. These data originate in a study of blood T cell repertoires in COVID-19. Study details: Sources were T cells, B-cell-depleted T cells, or PBMCs; the material itself was cDNA or gDNA.

Germline V gene data show CDR1 as MNHNS and CDR2 as SASEGT. V was trimmed by 2 bases and J by 1 base, leaving 8 bases between them. This CDR3 has 14 residues. This chain uses TRBV6-1 with TRBJ2-5, with a weak D call TRBD1 (5 bases). This receptor was obtained from a woman aged 40 to 55 who had recovered from COVID-19. Sequencing was performed on peripheral blood. The CDR3 loop reads CASSEQTVQETQYF. For the CDR3, the DNA is TGTGCCAGCAGTGAACAGACAGTCCAAGAGACCCAGTACTTC.